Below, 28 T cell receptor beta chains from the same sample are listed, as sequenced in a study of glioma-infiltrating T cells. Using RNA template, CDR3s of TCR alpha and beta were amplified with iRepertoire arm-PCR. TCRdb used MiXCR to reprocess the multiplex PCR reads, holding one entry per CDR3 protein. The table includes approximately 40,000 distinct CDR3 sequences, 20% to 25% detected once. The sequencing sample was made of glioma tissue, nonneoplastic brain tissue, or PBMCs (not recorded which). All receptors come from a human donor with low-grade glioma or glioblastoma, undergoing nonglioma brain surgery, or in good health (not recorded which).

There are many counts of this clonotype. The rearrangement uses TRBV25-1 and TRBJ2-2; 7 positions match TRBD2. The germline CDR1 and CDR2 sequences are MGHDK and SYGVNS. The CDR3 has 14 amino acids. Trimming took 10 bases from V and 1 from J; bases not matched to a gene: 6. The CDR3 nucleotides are TGTGCCACCCAAGGGACTAAGAACACCGGGGAGCTGTTTTTT. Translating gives CATQGTKNTGELFF.

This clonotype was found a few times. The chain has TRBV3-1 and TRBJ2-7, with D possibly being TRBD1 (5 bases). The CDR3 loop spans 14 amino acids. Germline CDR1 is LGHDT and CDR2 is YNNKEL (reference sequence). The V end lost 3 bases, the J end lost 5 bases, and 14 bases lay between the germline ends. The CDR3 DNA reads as TGTGCCAGCAGCCACTACCAGGGAAGCCACGAGCAGTACTTC. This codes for CASSHYQGSHEQYF.

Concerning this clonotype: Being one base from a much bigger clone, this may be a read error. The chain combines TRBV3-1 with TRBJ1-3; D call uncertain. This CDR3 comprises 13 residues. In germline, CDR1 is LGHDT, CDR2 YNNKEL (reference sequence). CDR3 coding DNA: TGTGCCAGCCGCCAATTTTCTGGAAACACCATATATTTT. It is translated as CASRQFSGNTIYF.

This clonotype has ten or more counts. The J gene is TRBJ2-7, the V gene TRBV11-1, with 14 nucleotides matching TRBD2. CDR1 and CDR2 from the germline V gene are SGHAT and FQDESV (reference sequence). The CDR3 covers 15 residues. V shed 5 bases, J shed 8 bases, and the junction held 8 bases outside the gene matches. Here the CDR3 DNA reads TGTGCCAGCAGCCGGAGACTAGCGGGGGGGCGACAGCAGTACGTC. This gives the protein CASSRRLAGGRQQYV.

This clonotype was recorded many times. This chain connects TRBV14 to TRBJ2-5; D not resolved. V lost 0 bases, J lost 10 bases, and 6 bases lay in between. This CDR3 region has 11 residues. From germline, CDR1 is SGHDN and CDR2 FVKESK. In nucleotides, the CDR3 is TGTGCCAGCAGCCAAGATCGGGTCCAGTACTTC. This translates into CASSQDRVQYF.

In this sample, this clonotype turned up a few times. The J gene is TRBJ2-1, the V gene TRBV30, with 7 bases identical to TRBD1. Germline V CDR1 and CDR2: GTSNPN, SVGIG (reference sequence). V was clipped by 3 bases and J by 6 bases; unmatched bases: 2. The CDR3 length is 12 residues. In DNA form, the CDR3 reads TGTGCCTGGAGGGGACAGACCAATGAGCAGTTCTTC. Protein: CAWRGQTNEQFF.

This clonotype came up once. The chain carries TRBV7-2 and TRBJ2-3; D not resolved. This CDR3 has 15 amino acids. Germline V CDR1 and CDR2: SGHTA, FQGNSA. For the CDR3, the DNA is TGTGTTAGCAGCTTAAGGGCTGCCCACACAGATACGCAGTATTTT. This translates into CVSSLRAAHTDTQYF.

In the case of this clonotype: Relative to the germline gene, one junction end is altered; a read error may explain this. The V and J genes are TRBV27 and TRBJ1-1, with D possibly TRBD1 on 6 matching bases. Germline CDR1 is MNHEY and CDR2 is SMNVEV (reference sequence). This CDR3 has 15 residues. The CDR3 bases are TGTGCCAGCAGTTTATCAGGGGGGGGGAACACTAAAGCTTTCTTT. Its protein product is CASSLSGGGNTKAFF.

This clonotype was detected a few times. CDR3 nucleotide sequence: TGTGCCAGCAGGGGACCAACCGACGGTGAGCAGTTCTTC. This gives the protein CASRGPTDGEQFF. This chain links TRBV12-3 or TRBV12-4 with TRBJ2-1; D is possibly TRBD1 or TRBD2 (5 bases each). CDR3 length: 13 residues. Trimming shortened V by 6 bases and J by 9 bases, and 15 bases separated the two germline ends.

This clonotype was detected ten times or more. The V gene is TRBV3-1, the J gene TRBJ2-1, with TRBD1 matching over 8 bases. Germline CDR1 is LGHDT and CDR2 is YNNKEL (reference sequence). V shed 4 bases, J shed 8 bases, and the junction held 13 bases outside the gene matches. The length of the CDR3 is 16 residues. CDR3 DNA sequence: TGTGCCAGCAGCCCCTTGGACAGGGTAGGAAACTATGAGCAGTTCTTC. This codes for CASSPLDRVGNYEQFF.

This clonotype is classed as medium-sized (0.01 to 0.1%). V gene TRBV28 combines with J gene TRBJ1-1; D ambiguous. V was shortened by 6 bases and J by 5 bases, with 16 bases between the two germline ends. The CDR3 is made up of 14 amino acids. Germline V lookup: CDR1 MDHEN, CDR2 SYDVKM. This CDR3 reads CASRTGEMGTEAFF. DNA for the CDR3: TGTGCCAGCAGGACGGGAGAGATGGGTACTGAAGCTTTCTTT.

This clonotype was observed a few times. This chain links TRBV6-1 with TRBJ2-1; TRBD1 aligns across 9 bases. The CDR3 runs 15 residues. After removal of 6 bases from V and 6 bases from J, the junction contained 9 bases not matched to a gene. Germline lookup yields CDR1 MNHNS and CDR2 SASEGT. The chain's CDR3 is CASRPPGTGSNEQFF. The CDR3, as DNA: TGTGCCAGCAGGCCCCCCGGGACAGGGAGCAATGAGCAGTTCTTC.

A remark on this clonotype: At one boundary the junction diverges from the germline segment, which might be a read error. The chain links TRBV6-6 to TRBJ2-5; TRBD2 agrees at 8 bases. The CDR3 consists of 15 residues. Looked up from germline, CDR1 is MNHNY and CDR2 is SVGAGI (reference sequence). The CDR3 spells CASSTFSGAKETQYF. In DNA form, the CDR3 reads TGTGCCAGCAGTACGTTTAGCGGGGCCAAAGAGACACAGTACTTC.

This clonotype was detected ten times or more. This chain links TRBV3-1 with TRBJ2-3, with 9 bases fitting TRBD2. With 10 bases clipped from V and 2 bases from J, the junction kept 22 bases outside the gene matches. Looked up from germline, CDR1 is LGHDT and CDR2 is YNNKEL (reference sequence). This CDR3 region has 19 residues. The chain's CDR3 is CATGARFSGSEIHTDTQYF. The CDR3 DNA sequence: TGTGCCACTGGGGCCCGATTTAGCGGGAGTGAGATTCACACAGATACGCAGTATTTT.

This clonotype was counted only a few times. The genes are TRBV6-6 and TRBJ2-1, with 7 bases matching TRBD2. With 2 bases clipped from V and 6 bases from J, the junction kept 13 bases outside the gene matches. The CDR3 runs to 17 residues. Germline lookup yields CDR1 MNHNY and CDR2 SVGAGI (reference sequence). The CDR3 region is CASSYRRLGGSGNEQFF. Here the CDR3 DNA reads TGTGCCAGCAGTTACCGTCGGTTAGGCGGGAGTGGCAATGAGCAGTTCTTC.

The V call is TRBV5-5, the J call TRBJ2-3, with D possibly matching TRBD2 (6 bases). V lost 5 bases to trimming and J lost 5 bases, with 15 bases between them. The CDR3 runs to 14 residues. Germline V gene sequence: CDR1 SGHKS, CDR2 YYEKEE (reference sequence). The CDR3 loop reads CASRAPGGRDTQYF. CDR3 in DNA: TGTGCCAGCAGAGCCCCCGGGGGAAGAGATACGCAGTATTTT.

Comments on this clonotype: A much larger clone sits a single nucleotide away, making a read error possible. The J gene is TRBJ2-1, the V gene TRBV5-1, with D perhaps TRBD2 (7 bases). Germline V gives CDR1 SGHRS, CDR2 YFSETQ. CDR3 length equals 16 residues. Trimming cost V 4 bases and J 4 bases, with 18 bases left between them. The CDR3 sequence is CASSPEGGGPYNEQFF. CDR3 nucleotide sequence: TGCGCCAGCAGCCCGGAAGGGGGAGGGCCGTACAATGAGCAGTTCTTC. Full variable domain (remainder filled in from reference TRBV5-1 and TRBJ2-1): KAGVTQTPRYLIKTRGQQVTLSCSPISGHRSVSWYQQTPGQGLQFLFEYFSETQRNKGNFPGRFSGRQFSNSRSEMNVSTLELGDSALYLCASSPEGGGPYNEQFFGPGTRLTVL.

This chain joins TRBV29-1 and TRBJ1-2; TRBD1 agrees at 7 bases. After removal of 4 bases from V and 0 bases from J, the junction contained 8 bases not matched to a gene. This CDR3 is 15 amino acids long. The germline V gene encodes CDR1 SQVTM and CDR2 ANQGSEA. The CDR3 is CSVVGQSSSNYGYTF. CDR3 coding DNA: TGCAGCGTTGTGGGACAGAGTTCTTCTAACTATGGCTACACCTTC.

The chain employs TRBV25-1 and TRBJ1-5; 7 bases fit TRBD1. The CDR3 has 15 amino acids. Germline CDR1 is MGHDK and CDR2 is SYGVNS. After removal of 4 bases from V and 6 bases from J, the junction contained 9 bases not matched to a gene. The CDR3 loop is CASSGTTGSIQPQHF. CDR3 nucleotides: TGTGCCAGCAGTGGAACGACAGGGTCGATTCAGCCCCAGCATTTT.

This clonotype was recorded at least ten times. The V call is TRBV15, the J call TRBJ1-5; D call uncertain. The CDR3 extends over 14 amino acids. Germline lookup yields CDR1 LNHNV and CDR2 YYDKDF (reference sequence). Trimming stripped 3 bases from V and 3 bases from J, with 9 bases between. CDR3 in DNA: TGTGCCACCAGCAGGGAGTTCATCAATCAGCCCCAGCATTTT. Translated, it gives CATSREFINQPQHF.

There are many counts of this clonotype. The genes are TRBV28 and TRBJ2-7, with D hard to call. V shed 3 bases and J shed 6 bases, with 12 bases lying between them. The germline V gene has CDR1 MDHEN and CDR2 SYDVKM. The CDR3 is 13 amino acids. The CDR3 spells CASSLTGSGEQYF. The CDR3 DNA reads TGTGCCAGCAGTTTGACTGGTTCCGGCGAGCAGTACTTC.

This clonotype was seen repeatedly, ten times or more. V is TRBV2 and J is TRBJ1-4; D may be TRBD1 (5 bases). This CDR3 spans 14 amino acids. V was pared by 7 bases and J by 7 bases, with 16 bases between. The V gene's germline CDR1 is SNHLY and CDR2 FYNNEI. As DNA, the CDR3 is TGTGCCAGCAAGGTTCAGGGAGCGGCTGAAAAACTGTTTTTT. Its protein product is CASKVQGAAEKLFF.

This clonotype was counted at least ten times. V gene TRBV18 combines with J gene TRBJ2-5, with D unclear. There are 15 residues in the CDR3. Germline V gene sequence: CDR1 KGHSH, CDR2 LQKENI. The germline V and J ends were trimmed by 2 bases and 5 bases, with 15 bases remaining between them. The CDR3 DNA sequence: TGTGCCAGCTCACCAACCACAAACCCCAGGGAGACCCAGTACTTC. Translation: CASSPTTNPRETQYF. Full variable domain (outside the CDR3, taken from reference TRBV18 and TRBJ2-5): NAGVMQNPRHLVRRRGQEARLRCSPMKGHSHVYWYRQLPEEGLKFMVYLQKENIIDESGMPKERFSAEFPKEGPSILRIQQVVRGDSAAYFCASSPTTNPRETQYFGPGTRLLVL.

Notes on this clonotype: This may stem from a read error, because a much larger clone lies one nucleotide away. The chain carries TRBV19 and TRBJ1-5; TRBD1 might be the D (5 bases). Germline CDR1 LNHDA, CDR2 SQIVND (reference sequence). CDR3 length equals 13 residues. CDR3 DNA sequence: TGTGTCAGTAGTTTGGGGACGAGGCAGCCCCAGCATTTT. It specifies CVSSLGTRQPQHF.

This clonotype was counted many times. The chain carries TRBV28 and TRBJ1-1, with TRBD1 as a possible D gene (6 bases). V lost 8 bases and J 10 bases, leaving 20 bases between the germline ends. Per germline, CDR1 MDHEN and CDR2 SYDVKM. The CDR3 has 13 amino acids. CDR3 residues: CASEKWTVGRAFF. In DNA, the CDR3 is TGTGCCAGCGAGAAGTGGACAGTCGGGCGAGCTTTCTTT.

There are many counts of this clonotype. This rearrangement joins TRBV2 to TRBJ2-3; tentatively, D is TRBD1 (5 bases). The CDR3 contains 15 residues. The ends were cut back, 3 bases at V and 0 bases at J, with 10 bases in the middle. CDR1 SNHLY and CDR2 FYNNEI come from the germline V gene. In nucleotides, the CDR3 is TGTGCCAGCAGTGAGGGGCGGAAGAGCACAGATACGCAGTATTTT. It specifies CASSEGRKSTDTQYF. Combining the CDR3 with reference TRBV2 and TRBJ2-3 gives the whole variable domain EPEVTQTPSHQVTQMGQEVILRCVPISNHLYFYWYRQILGQKVEFLVSFYNNEISEKSEIFDDQFSVERPDGSNFTLKIRSTKLEDSAMYFCASSEGRKSTDTQYFGPGTRLTVL.

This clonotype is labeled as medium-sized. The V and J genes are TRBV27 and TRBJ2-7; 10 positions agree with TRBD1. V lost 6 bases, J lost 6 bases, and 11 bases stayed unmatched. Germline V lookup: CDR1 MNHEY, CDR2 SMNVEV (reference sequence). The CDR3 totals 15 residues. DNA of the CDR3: TGTGCCAGCAGCCCCCACGCCGGGACAGGGGCCGAGCAGTACGTC. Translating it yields CASSPHAGTGAEQYV.

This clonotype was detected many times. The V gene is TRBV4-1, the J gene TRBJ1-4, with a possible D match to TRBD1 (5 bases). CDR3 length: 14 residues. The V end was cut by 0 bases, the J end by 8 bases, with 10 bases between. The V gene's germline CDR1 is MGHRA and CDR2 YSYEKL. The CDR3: CASSQDQGGEKLFF. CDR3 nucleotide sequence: TGCGCCAGCAGCCAAGATCAGGGAGGGGAAAAACTGTTTTTT.